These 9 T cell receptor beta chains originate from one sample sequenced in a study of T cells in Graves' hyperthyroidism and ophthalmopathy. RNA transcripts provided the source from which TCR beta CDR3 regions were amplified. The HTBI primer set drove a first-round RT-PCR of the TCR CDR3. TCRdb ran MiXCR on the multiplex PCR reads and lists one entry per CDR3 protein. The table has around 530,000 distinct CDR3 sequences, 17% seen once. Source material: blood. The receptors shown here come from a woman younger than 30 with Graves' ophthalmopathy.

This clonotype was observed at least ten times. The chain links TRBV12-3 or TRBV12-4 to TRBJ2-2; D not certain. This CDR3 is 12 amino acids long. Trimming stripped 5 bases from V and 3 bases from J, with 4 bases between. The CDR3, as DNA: TGTGCCAGCAGTCGGGACACCGGGGAGCTGTTTTTT. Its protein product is CASSRDTGELFF.

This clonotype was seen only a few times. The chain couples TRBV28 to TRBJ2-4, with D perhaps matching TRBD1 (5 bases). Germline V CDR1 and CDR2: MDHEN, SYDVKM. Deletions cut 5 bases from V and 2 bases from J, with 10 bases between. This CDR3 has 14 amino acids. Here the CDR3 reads CASSLDIPKNIQYF. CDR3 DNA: TGTGCCAGCAGTCTGGACATCCCCAAAAACATTCAGTACTTC.

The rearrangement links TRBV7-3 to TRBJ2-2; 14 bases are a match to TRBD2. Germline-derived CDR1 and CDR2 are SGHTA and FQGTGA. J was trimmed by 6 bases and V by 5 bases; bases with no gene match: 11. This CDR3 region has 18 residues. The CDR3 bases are TGTGCCAGCAGCCCGACTGCGACTAGCGGGGGGGCGTCCGGGGAGCTGTTTTTT. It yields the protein CASSPTATSGGASGELFF.

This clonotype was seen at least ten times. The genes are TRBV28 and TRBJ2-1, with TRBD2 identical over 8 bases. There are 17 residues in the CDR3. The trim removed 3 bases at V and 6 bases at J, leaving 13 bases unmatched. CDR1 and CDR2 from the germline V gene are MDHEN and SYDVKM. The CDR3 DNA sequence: TGTGCCAGCAGTTTCGGTCTCTTGGGGACTAGGGGCAATGAGCAGTTCTTC. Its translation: CASSFGLLGTRGNEQFF.

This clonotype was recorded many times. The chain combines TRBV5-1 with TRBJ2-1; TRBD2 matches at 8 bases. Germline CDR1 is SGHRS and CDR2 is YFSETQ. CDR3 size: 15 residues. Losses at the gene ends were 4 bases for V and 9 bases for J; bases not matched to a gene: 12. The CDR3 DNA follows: TGCGCCAGCAGCAGATGGGCGGGAGGAGGAGGTGAGCAGTTCTTC. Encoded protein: CASSRWAGGGGEQFF. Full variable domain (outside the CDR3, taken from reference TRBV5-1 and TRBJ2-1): KAGVTQTPRYLIKTRGQQVTLSCSPISGHRSVSWYQQTPGQGLQFLFEYFSETQRNKGNFPGRFSGRQFSNSRSEMNVSTLELGDSALYLCASSRWAGGGGEQFFGPGTRLTVL.

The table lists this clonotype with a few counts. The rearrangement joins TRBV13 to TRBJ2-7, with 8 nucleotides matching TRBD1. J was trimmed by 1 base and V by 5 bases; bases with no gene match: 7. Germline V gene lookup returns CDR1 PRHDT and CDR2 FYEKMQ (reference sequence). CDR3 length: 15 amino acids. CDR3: CASSPVDRESYEQYF. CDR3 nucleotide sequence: TGTGCCAGCAGCCCAGTGGACAGGGAATCCTACGAGCAGTACTTC.

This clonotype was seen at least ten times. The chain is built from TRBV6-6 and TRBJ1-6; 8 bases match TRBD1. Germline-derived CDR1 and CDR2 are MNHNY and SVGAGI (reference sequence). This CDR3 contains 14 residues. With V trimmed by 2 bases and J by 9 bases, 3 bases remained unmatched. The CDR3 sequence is CASSYHTGGSPLHF. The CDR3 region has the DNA TGTGCCAGCAGTTACCATACAGGGGGTTCACCCCTCCACTTT.

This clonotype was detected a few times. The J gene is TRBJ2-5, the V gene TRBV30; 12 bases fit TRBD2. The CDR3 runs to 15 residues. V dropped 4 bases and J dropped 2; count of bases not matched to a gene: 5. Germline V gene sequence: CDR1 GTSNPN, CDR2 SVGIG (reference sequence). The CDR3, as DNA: TGTGCCTGGATCCTAGCGGGAGGGGTGCAAGAGACCCAGTACTTC. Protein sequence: CAWILAGGVQETQYF.

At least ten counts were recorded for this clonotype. This CDR3 is CASSLLEVAVVTDTQYF. The CDR3 bases are TGTGCCAGCAGCTTATTAGAAGTAGCGGTTGTCACAGATACGCAGTATTTT. The chain couples TRBV7-2 to TRBJ2-3; TRBD2 might be the D (6 bases). V lost 2 bases, J lost 2 bases, and 17 bases lay in between. Germline CDR1 is SGHTA and CDR2 is FQGNSA. The CDR3 contains 17 residues.